This record covers a single T cell receptor beta chain. In the authors' workflow: Amplification of reference gene primers provided the estimated nucleated cell counts. Using immunoSEQ multiplex PCR, the repertoire was profiled, and TCRdb retains in-frame clones only, with some absent. The V and J calls and clone size come from that table; D and trimming were worked out from the DNA. The data show about 72,000 clones, around nine tenths seen once. This specimen comes from a study of blood T cell repertoires in COVID-19. Study details: Acute and convalescent COVID-19 specimens originated in the United States, Italy and Spain. T cells, B-cell-depleted T cells, or PBMCs supplied cDNA or gDNA.

The sequence came from an older woman with acute or convalescent COVID-19. Sequencing input: peripheral blood.

CDR3 region: CASGTRRAYEQYF. For the CDR3, the DNA is TGTGCCAGCGGGACTAGGAGGGCCTACGAGCAGTACTTC. The chain is built from TRBV3-1 (or the pseudogene TRBV3-2) and TRBJ2-7, with TRBD2 matching 8 bases. This CDR3 is 13 amino acids long. With V trimmed by 8 bases and J by 2 bases, 5 bases remained unmatched. CDR1 is LGHDT, CDR2 YNNKEL, per germline (reference sequence).